Shown below are 17 T cell receptor beta chains from a single sample sequenced in a study of T cell changes during pregnancy in multiple sclerosis. Measured with immunoSEQ multiplex PCR; TCRdb has only the in-frame clones, and not every one. The table records around 110,000 clones, around 92% of them present only once. Source: peripheral blood, taken in the third trimester of pregnancy. Source of these receptors: a female donor in good health, enrolled as a control in a pregnancy study.

The chain couples TRBV25-1 to TRBJ2-7; 7 bases are a match to TRBD1. Germline V CDR1 and CDR2: MGHDK, SYGVNS. Losses at the gene ends were 3 bases for V and 0 bases for J; bases not matched to a gene: 5. The length of the CDR3 is 15 residues. The CDR3: CASSDRQGNSYEQYF. CDR3 sequence (DNA): TGTGCCAGCAGTGACCGACAGGGTAACTCCTACGAGCAGTACTTC.

This clone was found once. The rearrangement uses TRBV2 and TRBJ2-7; no clear D. CDR1 SNHLY and CDR2 FYNNEI come from the germline V gene. Trimming removed 7 bases at V and 4 bases at J, with 5 bases between. The CDR3 runs 10 residues. CDR3: CASIGYEQYF. The CDR3 region has the DNA TGTGCCAGCATCGGTTACGAGCAGTACTTC.

The chain has TRBV4-3 and TRBJ1-4, with 10 bases that match TRBD1. With 0 bases clipped from V and 8 bases from J, the junction kept 9 bases outside the gene matches. There are 17 residues in the CDR3. Germline loops: CDR1 LGHNA, CDR2 YSLEER. The CDR3 DNA reads TGCGCCAGCAGCCAAGAAGGGCTCGGGACAGGGGCCGAAAAACTGTTTTTT. It yields the protein CASSQEGLGTGAEKLFF.

The V and J genes are TRBV2 and TRBJ2-5; 9 bases agree with TRBD2. This CDR3 contains 15 residues. Trimming took 6 bases from V and 5 from J; bases not matched to a gene: 10. Germline CDR1 is SNHLY and CDR2 is FYNNEI. CDR3 sequence reads: CASRRSSGNSETQYF. In DNA, the CDR3 is TGTGCCAGCAGGAGGTCTAGCGGGAACTCGGAGACCCAGTACTTC.

This chain connects TRBV4-2 to TRBJ1-3; a weak D match, TRBD1 (5 bases). V lost 0 bases to trimming and J lost 0 bases, with 9 bases between them. The CDR3 extends over 16 amino acids. Germline CDR1 LGHNA, CDR2 YNFKEQ. CDR3 sequence: CASSQDRDSSGNTIYF. The CDR3 DNA reads TGTGCCAGCAGCCAAGACAGGGATAGCTCTGGAAACACCATATATTTT.

This clone was detected only a few times. The chain is built from TRBV10-1 and TRBJ2-3; TRBD2 agrees at 8 bases. The CDR3 has 15 residues. With V trimmed by 5 bases and J by 6 bases, 10 bases remained unmatched. From germline, CDR1 is WNHNN and CDR2 SYGVQD (reference sequence). CDR3 sequence (DNA): TGCGCCAGCAGTTTCGAGCGGGGGTCTGGTGATACGCAGTATTTT. Translation gives CASSFERGSGDTQYF.

The CDR3 here is CASSSTDRVGEKLFF. Written as DNA, the CDR3 is TGTGCCAGCAGCTCAACGGACAGGGTGGGAGAAAAACTGTTTTTT. This chain uses TRBV5-4 with TRBJ1-4; 8 positions match TRBD1. V shed 3 bases, J shed 8 bases, and the junction held 9 bases outside the gene matches. CDR1 and CDR2 from the germline V gene are SGHNT and YYREEE (reference sequence). The length of the CDR3 is 15 residues.

V is TRBV9 and J is TRBJ1-3, with D perhaps matching TRBD1 (5 bases). Between the trimmed V and J ends, which lost 0 bases and 2 bases, there was a span of 18 bases. Germline CDR1 reads SGDLS; CDR2 reads YYNGEE. CDR3 length equals 18 residues. CDR3 nucleotide sequence: TGTGCCAGCAGCGTAGATGGGCGGGGTGAGGGACCTGGAAACACCATATATTTT. This translates into CASSVDGRGEGPGNTIYF. Combining the CDR3 with reference TRBV9 and TRBJ1-3 gives the whole variable domain DSGVTQTPKHLITATGQRVTLRCSPRSGDLSVYWYQQSLDQGLQFLIQYYNGEERAKGNILERFSAQQFPDLHSELNLSSLELGDSALYFCASSVDGRGEGPGNTIYFGEGSWLTVV.

The DNA for the CDR3 is TGTGCCAGCAGCATGAACCGACTAGCGGGTTCTAGCACAGATACGCAGTATTTT. Residues: CASSMNRLAGSSTDTQYF. V usage is TRBV7-3 and J usage is TRBJ2-3; 10 bases map to TRBD2. The germline V gene has CDR1 SGHTA and CDR2 FQGTGA. The CDR3 contains 18 residues. V was pared by 5 bases and J by 0 bases, with 11 bases of the junction left unmatched.

The chain employs TRBV27 and TRBJ2-1; 11 nucleotides agree with TRBD1. Germline V gene lookup returns CDR1 MNHEY and CDR2 SMNVEV (reference sequence). The trim removed 5 bases at V and 4 bases at J, leaving 7 bases unmatched. This CDR3 comprises 16 residues. The CDR3: CASSPVGTGGYNEQFF. CDR3 bases: TGTGCCAGCAGTCCGGTAGGGACAGGGGGGTACAATGAGCAGTTCTTC.

The chain is built from TRBV18 and TRBJ1-4; unclear D gene. V gave up 3 bases and J gave up 5 bases, with 16 bases separating them. Germline V gene lookup returns CDR1 KGHSH and CDR2 LQKENI. The CDR3 runs to 16 residues. CDR3 protein: CASSPGEVPLNEKLFF. The CDR3 DNA is TGTGCCAGCTCACCTGGTGAGGTCCCGCTCAATGAAAAACTGTTTTTT.

This chain links TRBV7-9 with TRBJ2-7; D possibly corresponds to TRBD2 (5 bases). The CDR3 length is 13 residues. Trimming stripped 1 base from V and 2 bases from J, with 6 bases between. CDR1 SEHNR and CDR2 FQNEAQ come from the germline V gene (reference sequence). This CDR3 is CASSLVGAYEQYF. As DNA, the CDR3 is TGTGCCAGCAGCTTAGTCGGGGCCTACGAGCAGTACTTC.

The chain joins TRBV2 to TRBJ2-6, with D perhaps matching TRBD2 (5 bases). V lost 6 bases and J 2 bases, leaving 11 bases between the germline ends. This CDR3 comprises 15 residues. Germline-derived CDR1 and CDR2 are SNHLY and FYNNEI. The CDR3 DNA follows: TGTGCCAGCAGAACCTACGGGGCTGGGGCCAACGTCCTGACTTTC. It codes for CASRTYGAGANVLTF.

The chain employs TRBV6-1 and TRBJ2-2; 10 nucleotides line up with TRBD2. The CDR3 spans 15 residues. Losses at the gene ends were 7 bases for V and 7 bases for J; bases not matched to a gene: 9. Looked up from germline, CDR1 is MNHNS and CDR2 is SASEGT. CDR3 residues: CASKKRGGRNGELFF. The CDR3 DNA reads as TGTGCCAGCAAGAAGCGGGGGGGCCGGAACGGGGAGCTGTTTTTT.

The CDR3 region is CASSSRQGEYEQYF. The CDR3 bases are TGCGCCAGCAGCTCCCGACAGGGGGAATACGAGCAGTACTTC. V gene TRBV4-1 combines with J gene TRBJ2-7, with 9 bases matching TRBD1. After removal of 5 bases from V and 4 bases from J, the junction contained 6 bases not matched to a gene. The CDR3 loop spans 14 amino acids. The germline V gene has CDR1 MGHRA and CDR2 YSYEKL.

The J gene is TRBJ2-7, the V gene TRBV14, with a weak D call TRBD1 (6 bases). This CDR3 comprises 13 residues. CDR1 is SGHDN and CDR2 is FVKESK in the germline V gene. The ends were cut back, 7 bases at V and 3 bases at J, with 13 bases in the middle. CDR3 residues: CASTLEQGYEQYF. DNA of the CDR3: TGTGCCAGCACGCTAGAACAGGGCTACGAGCAGTACTTC.

The chain is built from TRBV5-1 and TRBJ2-7; TRBD2 matches 16 bases. Per germline, CDR1 SGHRS and CDR2 YFSETQ. The CDR3 consists of 18 residues. Trimming removed 3 bases from V and 0 bases from J; junction bases left unmatched: 6. The CDR3 loop reads CASSSPGLAGGSSYEQYF. For the CDR3, the DNA is TGCGCCAGCAGCTCGCCGGGACTAGCGGGGGGGAGCTCCTACGAGCAGTACTTC.